This TCR beta chain was documented in a study of early T cells in non-severe SARS-CoV-2 infection. This clonotype was observed many times. As part of library construction, unique molecular identifiers were attached to individual cDNA molecules. TCRdb itself ran the 5' RACE reads through MiXCR, one entry per CDR3 protein. The sample yields about 60,000 distinct CDR3 sequences, roughly 13% seen once. What was sequenced was whole blood. This TCR derives from an adult who was a healthcare worker with PCR-confirmed SARS-CoV-2 infection or an uninfected control (not recorded which).

The CDR3 here is CASRLGLEGGEQFF. The CDR3 nucleotides are TGTGCCAGCAGGCTAGGACTAGAGGGGGGTGAGCAGTTCTTC. The chain uses TRBV12-3 or TRBV12-4 and TRBJ2-1; tentative D call: TRBD2 (7 bases). There are 14 residues in the CDR3. The V end was cut by 6 bases, the J end by 9 bases, with 18 bases between.